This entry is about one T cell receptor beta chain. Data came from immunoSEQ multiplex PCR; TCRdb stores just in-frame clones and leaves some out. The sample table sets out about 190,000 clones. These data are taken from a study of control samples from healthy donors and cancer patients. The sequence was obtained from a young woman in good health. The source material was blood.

The CDR3 sequence: CASSNGRQGPLYEQYF. CDR3 bases: TGCGCCAGCAGCAACGGACGACAGGGCCCCTTGTATGAGCAGTACTTC. The chain links TRBV5-1 to TRBJ2-7; 7 nucleotides align to TRBD1. The CDR3 totals 16 residues. V dropped 4 bases and J dropped 7; count of bases not matched to a gene: 17. Germline CDR1 reads SGHRS; CDR2 reads YFSETQ.